This TCR beta chain was captured in a study of T cell responses to AZD1222 COVID-19 vaccine (dated by TCRdb to about 2021). Turning to the overall study: A total of approximately 230 trial participants underwent TCR sequencing, of whom around 200 received two doses of AZD1222 and some 25 received two doses of the MenACWY control vaccine. Trial participants were enrolled by age into 18-55, 56-69 and 70-plus year subgroups, with approximately 150, 28 and 58 TCR-sequenced participants respectively. Study-wide conclusions, independent of this receptor: Most participants were white British and females outnumbered males, and the authors suggested that clonal diversity may have been underestimated. Reportedly, close to half of the unique spike-specific TCRs recognized epitopes lying outside the regions that are mutated in the B.1.351 and B.1.1.7 variants. Conclusions about previously exposed vaccinees were limited because only six or seven AZD1222 recipients were SARS-CoV-2 seropositive at baseline. In the small 56-69-year group, the increase in depth fell short of significance, most likely because of low power. Vaccine-associated CD4 TCRs spanned the whole spike protein, with dominant responses in regions 160-218 and 743-854. No day 14 peak-response samples were available, so repertoires were characterized only after the peak T cell response. After two AZD1222 doses, both the breadth and the depth of spike-specific TCRs were significantly higher than at day 0 and than in MenACWY recipients.

Remarks on this clone: The antigen this receptor binds is unknown. No much larger clone is present one base from it, and per-base qualities are unavailable.

The CDR3 regions of human TCRbeta chains were analyzed by immunosequencing. From the authors' description of their analysis: Repertoire TCRs were matched against a reference library of SARS-CoV-2-specific TCRs generated with the MIRA antigen-specificity platform. Breadth was defined as the fraction of unique TCRs that were SARS-CoV-2-associated. Depth was defined as the fraction of total T cells that were SARS-CoV-2-associated. Using the MIRA data, every spike-specific TCR was mapped to the spike region that the TCR reacted to and assigned to either a CD4 or a CD8 class. Log10-transformed breadth and depth values were compared by one-way ANOVA with Sidak's multiple comparisons tests. The clones in this table, taken by TCRdb from immuneACCESS, are in-frame only. Not every clone is retained; where verified, under half of the shortfall comes from an unresolved V gene, and the cause of the rest is unknown. Clone size and V and J calls were adopted from that table, with D and trimming inferred from the DNA. This sample gives approximately 120,000 clones in total; around 87% of them show up just once. Roughly 4.5% of the sample comes from the top ten.

Taken from cysteine to phenylalanine, the CDR3 has 13 residues. Only the CDR3 portion is preserved as DNA: 39 bases, with reading frame beginning at the first base. Deletion took 4 bases off V and 2 bases off J, with a span of 7 bases between the germline ends. Sequences KGHDR (CDR1) and SFDVKD (CDR2) are obtained from the germline V gene. According to the study, the label for this sample's time point signals: about 28 days (+/-7) after the second vaccine dose. AZD1222 recipients given second doses at about 4 weeks or at about 12 weeks were pooled, since spike-specific TCR depth and breadth were not found to differ between the two schedules. Vaccinee samples were obtained from the UK trials COV001 and COV002, which included a single-blind randomized controlled phase 2/3 trial of AZD1222 (ChAdOx1 nCoV-19) in healthy adults. Trial participant PBMC samples were collected at day 0 and day 28 after the second dose for TCRbeta chain sequencing.

The specimen was peripheral blood, collected 28 days after the second AZD1222 dose. The sequence came from an adult who received the AZD1222 COVID-19 vaccine. Recombination joined TRBV24-1 with TRBJ2-5; the D match is possibly TRBD1 or TRBD2, with 6 bases aligned in each. The base sequence is TGTGCCACCAGTGAAGGGGGGCAAGAGACCCAGTACTTC. Translated, it gives CATSEGGQETQYF.